These 5 T cell receptor beta chains originate from one sample sequenced in a study of shared clonotypes between healthy human individuals. Sequencing was performed with immunoSEQ multiplex PCR; in TCRdb, only in-frame clones are kept and a portion is missing. Among roughly 2.5 million clones, about 92% were seen once, and the ten largest hold roughly 0.13%. The sequenced sample consisted of naive CD4+ T cells sorted from blood. As for subset: CD45RA+ positively selected. Receptors originate from a man younger than 30 in good health.

A note on this clone: This sample includes further DNA sequences coding for the same CDR3. This chain uses TRBV18 with TRBJ2-7; the D is unclear. Trimming removed 3 bases from V and 3 bases from J, with 6 bases in between. The V gene's germline CDR1 is KGHSH and CDR2 LQKENI. The CDR3 is made up of 12 amino acids. The CDR3 region has the DNA TGTGCCAGCTCACCCTCCAGCTACGAGCAGTACTTC. Amino acid sequence: CASSPSSYEQYF.

The rearrangement links TRBV9 to TRBJ1-2, with a weak D call TRBD1 (5 bases). CDR3 size: 18 residues. V was pared by 6 bases and J by 4 bases, with 28 bases between. CDR1 is SGDLS, CDR2 YYNGEE, per germline. This CDR3 reads CASNLQRPVDKVTYGYTF. CDR3 nucleotide sequence: TGTGCCAGCAACCTCCAGAGGCCCGTGGACAAGGTAACCTATGGCTACACCTTC.

This chain joins TRBV18 and TRBJ1-4; a weak D match, TRBD1 (5 bases). The CDR3 totals 15 residues. Germline values: CDR1 KGHSH, CDR2 LQKENI. V was shortened by 2 bases and J by 8 bases, with 15 bases between the two germline ends. The CDR3 nucleotides read TGTGCCAGCTCACCAGGCGGGGCGGGCAAGGAAAAACTGTTTTTT. Protein sequence: CASSPGGAGKEKLFF.

V gene TRBV6-5 combines with J gene TRBJ2-5; 11 bases are shared with TRBD2. Germline V gene data show CDR1 as MNHEY and CDR2 as SVGAGI. The CDR3 has 15 residues. V lost 3 bases, J lost 4 bases, and 4 bases stayed unmatched. The CDR3 bases are TGTGCCAGCAGTTATAGCGGGGGGGAGGGAGAGACCCAGTACTTC. Protein sequence: CASSYSGGEGETQYF.

The chain is built from TRBV28 and TRBJ2-5; TRBD1 agrees at 10 bases. The CDR3 is 15 residues long. Germline CDR1 reads MDHEN; CDR2 reads SYDVKM. Trimming cost V 5 bases and J 3 bases; bases outside gene matches: 6. Here the CDR3 DNA reads TGTGCCAGCAGTGGCACCGGGACAGGGGAAGAGACCCAGTACTTC. Amino acids: CASSGTGTGEETQYF.